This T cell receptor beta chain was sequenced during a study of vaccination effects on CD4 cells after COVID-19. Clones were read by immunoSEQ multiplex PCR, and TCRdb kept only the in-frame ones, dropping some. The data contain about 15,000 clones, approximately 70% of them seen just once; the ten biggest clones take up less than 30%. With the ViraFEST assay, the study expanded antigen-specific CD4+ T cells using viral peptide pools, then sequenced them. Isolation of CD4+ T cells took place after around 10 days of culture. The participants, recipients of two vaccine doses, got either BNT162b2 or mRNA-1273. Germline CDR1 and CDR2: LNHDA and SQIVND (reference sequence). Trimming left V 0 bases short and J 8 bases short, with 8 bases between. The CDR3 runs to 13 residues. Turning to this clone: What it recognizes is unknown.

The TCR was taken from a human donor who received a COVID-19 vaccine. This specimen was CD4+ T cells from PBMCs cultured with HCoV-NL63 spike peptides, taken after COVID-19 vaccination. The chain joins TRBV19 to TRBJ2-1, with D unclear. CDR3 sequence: CASSIDGVYEQFF. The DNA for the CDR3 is TGTGCCAGTAGTATAGACGGAGTCTATGAGCAGTTCTTC.